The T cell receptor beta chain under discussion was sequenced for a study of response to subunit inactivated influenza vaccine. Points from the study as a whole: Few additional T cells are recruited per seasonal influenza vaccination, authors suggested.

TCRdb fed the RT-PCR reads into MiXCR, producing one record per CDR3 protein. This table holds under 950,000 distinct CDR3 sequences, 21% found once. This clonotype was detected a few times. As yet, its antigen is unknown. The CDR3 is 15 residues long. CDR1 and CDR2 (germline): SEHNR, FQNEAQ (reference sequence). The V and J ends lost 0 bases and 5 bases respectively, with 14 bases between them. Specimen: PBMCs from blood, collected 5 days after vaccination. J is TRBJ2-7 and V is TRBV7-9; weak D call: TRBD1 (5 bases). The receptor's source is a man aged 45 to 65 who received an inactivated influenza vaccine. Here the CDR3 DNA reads TGTGCCAGCAGCTTAGCCTCCGACAGAGGTGACGAGCAGTACTTC. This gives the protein CASSLASDRGDEQYF.